These T cell receptor beta chains were read from a single sample in a study of multiple sclerosis patients with progressive multifocal leukoencephalopathy. TCRdb's table, derived via immunoSEQ multiplex PCR, lists solely in-frame clones and lacks some. The sample holds about 32,000 clones, 90% to 95% seen once. Material: PBMCs. All receptors derive from a man aged 25-45 years with multiple sclerosis. CDR3s leave out the opening cysteine and the closing phenylalanine or tryptophan.

>TRBV19
ASTPRDRGYNEQF
>TRBV13
ASSPWGTSGTDTQY
>TRBV4-1
ASSQHVLQGAPNTEAF
>TRBV5-4
ASSLGGGRDGYT
>TRBV6-5
ASSPGAGSNEQY
>TRBV18
ASSPRDTGELF
>TRBV30
AWSLGEYEQY
>TRBV5-6
ASSLPNEKLF
>TRBV2
ASSATGLAAGTDTQY
>TRBV7-2
ASSPSGRGLNEQF
>TRBV7-8
ASSATGVSNQPQH
>TRBV27
ASSSLVSETQY
>TRBV4-3
ASSQDRTSAYEQY
>TRBV27
ASSLMDRSGRGALAKNIQY
>TRBV6-5
ASSYSAASYEQY
>TRBV19
ASSRGALGSAF
>TRBV4-1
ASSQDRGVSYEQY
>TRBV6-5
ASSYMGRTGEKLF
>TRBV15
ATSRDRVGEAF
>TRBV5-1
ASRRTSYDTQY
>TRBV7-2
ASSVGTGNSIGELF
>TRBV5-5
ASSLWAGASYEQY
>TRBV5-8
ASSLTAYNEQF
>TRBV7-9
ASSPGALDTQY
>TRBV4-3
ASSQTLAGEFNEQF